The 31 T cell receptor beta chains below were found in one sample sequenced in a study of T cells in women clearing cervical HPV infection. Measured with immunoSEQ multiplex PCR; TCRdb has only the in-frame clones, and not every one. Here the sample table reports some 40,000 clones. Input material: blood buffy coat. The receptor source for this set is a woman between 18 and 75 years old with a cervical HPV16 infection that either progressed to CIN3+ or cleared (not recorded which).

The sequenced CDR3 bases are TGTGCCAGCAGTGAATGGAGGGGAAGG. Translating it yields CASSEWRGR. The complete CDR3 sequence is CASSEWRGRAFF. The chain uses TRBV2 and TRBJ1-1; D might be TRBD1 (5 bases). Read sequence stops 3 residues before the CDR3 end, and the germline J gene provides the missing end. Per germline, CDR1 SNHLY and CDR2 FYNNEI. CDR3 length: 12 amino acids.

With respect to this clone: From the germline J gene comes the end of the CDR3, since the read stops 3 residues before it. V usage is TRBV19 and J usage is TRBJ1-2, with D perhaps matching TRBD1 (6 bases). The CDR3 extends over 13 amino acids. The germline V gene encodes CDR1 LNHDA and CDR2 SQIVND (reference sequence). Trimming cost V 4 bases and J 5 bases, with 11 bases left between them. The covered CDR3 bases are TGTGCCAGTAGTAGGGGGCATCATTATGGC. It specifies CASSRGHHYG. The full-length CDR3 reads as CASSRGHHYGYTF. The full variable domain, rest sourced from reference TRBV19 and TRBJ1-2, is DGGITQSPKYLFRKEGQNVTLSCEQNLNHDAMYWYRQDPGQGLRLIYYSQIVNDFQKGDIAEGYSVSREKKESFPLTVTSAQKNPTAFYLCASSRGHHYGYTFGSGTRLTVV.

As for this clone: The sequence runs out 3 residues before the end of the CDR3; the remainder is reconstructed from the germline J gene. V usage is TRBV10-2 and J usage is TRBJ2-4, with 8 bases lining up with TRBD2. CDR1 and CDR2 (germline): WSHSY, SAAADI. Germline trimming cut 6 bases from V and 1 base from J; bases unmatched to any gene: 2. The CDR3 contains 14 residues. The sequenced CDR3 bases are TGCGCCAGCAGGAAGCGGGGGGCCAAAAACATT. Encoded protein: CASRKRGAKNI. The CDR3 reads in full as CASRKRGAKNIQYF.

On this clone: The read finishes 3 residues shy of the CDR3 end, and the germline J gene is used to complete it. The V gene is TRBV6-2 or TRBV6-3, the J gene TRBJ2-1; 9 bases agree with TRBD1. The CDR3 is 14 amino acids. After removal of 8 bases from V and 4 bases from J, the junction contained 6 bases not matched to a gene. Germline V gene sequence: CDR1 MNHEY, CDR2 SVGEGT. CDR3 DNA, as far as it was read: TGTGCCAGCCGAACAGGGGGCGCGTACAATGAG. It codes for CASRTGGAYNE. The entire CDR3 protein reads CASRTGGAYNEQFF.

As concerns this clone: The CDR3 goes on 3 residues after the read ends, and that part is filled in from the germline J gene. V is TRBV18 and J is TRBJ1-2; TRBD1 might be the D (6 bases). Deletions cut 5 bases from V and 6 bases from J, with 13 bases between. CDR3 size: 13 residues. Per germline, CDR1 KGHSH and CDR2 LQKENI. CDR3 bases read: TGTGCCAGCTCAGAAGACAGGAATCATGGC. It translates to CASSEDRNHG. The whole CDR3 sequence is CASSEDRNHGYTF.

About this clone itself: The CDR3 extends 3 residues past the end of the read, so its final part is completed from the germline J gene. The rearrangement joins TRBV19 to TRBJ2-3; the match to TRBD2 covers 10 bases. With V trimmed by 3 bases and J by 0 bases, 9 bases remained unmatched. CDR3 length: 18 amino acids. From germline, CDR1 is LNHDA and CDR2 SQIVND (reference sequence). The sequenced part of the CDR3 DNA is TGTGCCAGTAGTATTGGGTTACTAGCGGGGCGAAGCACAGATACG. Translating gives CASSIGLLAGRSTDT. The full CDR3 is CASSIGLLAGRSTDTQYF.

With respect to this clone: Read sequence stops 3 residues before the CDR3 end, and the germline J gene provides the missing end. The rearrangement uses TRBV11-3 and TRBJ2-7; D is uncertain. V was trimmed by 3 bases and J by 6 bases, leaving 9 bases between them. CDR3 length equals 12 residues. Germline lookup yields CDR1 SGHNT and CDR2 YENEEA. CDR3 sequence reads: CASSLTPTEQYF. The CDR3 bases that were read are TGTGCCAGCAGCTTGACTCCAACCGAG.

Details on this clone: Coverage ceases 3 residues before the CDR3 finishes, and the germline J gene fills in the end. The chain recombines TRBV20-1 with TRBJ2-7; TRBD2 agrees at 7 bases. Per germline, CDR1 DFQATT and CDR2 SNEGSKA (reference sequence). The CDR3 consists of 15 residues. V was clipped by 0 bases and J by 0 bases; unmatched bases: 5. CDR3 loop: CSARDQASGSYEQYF. The CDR3 bases that were read are TGCAGTGCTAGAGATCAGGCTAGCGGCTCCTACGAG.

For this clone: The read ends 3 residues before the CDR3 terminus; that terminus is restored from the germline J gene. V usage is TRBV5-1 and J usage is TRBJ2-2; D might be TRBD2 (6 bases). Germline CDR1 reads SGHRS; CDR2 reads YFSETQ. Trimming took 5 bases from V and 0 from J, leaving 11 bases between them. The CDR3 runs to 15 residues. CDR3 loop: CASSGGLANTGELFF. The part of the CDR3 DNA that was read is TGCGCCAGCAGTGGAGGGTTGGCGAACACCGGGGAG.

The covered CDR3 bases are TGCGCCAGCGGGCTTGGTGTGGATACG. It is translated as CASGLGVDT. In full, the CDR3 reads CASGLGVDTQYF. The J gene is TRBJ2-3, the V gene TRBV5-1; no clear D gene. The missing CDR3 end, 3 residues past where the read stops, is filled in from the germline J gene. The length of the CDR3 is 12 residues. V gave up 7 bases and J gave up 6 bases, with 12 bases separating them. CDR1 and CDR2 from the germline V gene are SGHRS and YFSETQ.

On this clone itself: The read stops 3 residues short of the end of the CDR3; the missing end is completed from the germline J gene. The chain recombines TRBV20-1 with TRBJ1-2; unclear D gene. The germline V gene encodes CDR1 DFQATT and CDR2 SNEGSKA (reference sequence). The CDR3 has 12 residues. V was clipped by 3 bases and J by 7 bases, with 12 bases between them. CDR3 bases read: TGCAGTGCTAGGTCGCCGGCGGGTGGC. It translates to CSARSPAGG. The whole CDR3 sequence is CSARSPAGGYTF.

With respect to this clone: The sequenced fragment ends 3 residues before the CDR3 boundary, so the rest is inferred from the germline J gene. The chain links TRBV20-1 to TRBJ2-1; 10 bases agree with TRBD2. The trim removed 0 bases at V and 0 bases at J, leaving 5 bases unmatched. This CDR3 region has 17 residues. Germline V gives CDR1 DFQATT, CDR2 SNEGSKA (reference sequence). The CDR3 spells CSARDFQRGGSYNEQFF. Incomplete CDR3 DNA: TGCAGTGCTAGAGATTTTCAGCGGGGGGGCTCCTACAATGAG.

Note on this clone: The read ends 3 residues before the CDR3 terminus; that terminus is restored from the germline J gene. The rearrangement joins TRBV7-9 to TRBJ2-1, with 9 bases identical to TRBD1. The CDR3 loop spans 15 amino acids. Germline V gives CDR1 SEHNR, CDR2 FQNEAQ (reference sequence). V lost 5 bases and J lost 9; bases outside the gene matches: 11. The CDR3 here is CASSTGQGTGSEQFF. Partial CDR3 DNA: TGTGCCAGCAGCACCGGACAGGGGACGGGTAGTGAG.

A note on this clone: Coverage ceases 3 residues before the CDR3 finishes, and the germline J gene fills in the end. The chain uses TRBV20-1 and TRBJ1-1; D is undetermined. The V end was cut by 3 bases, the J end by 0 bases, with 5 bases between. Germline V CDR1 and CDR2: DFQATT, SNEGSKA (reference sequence). The CDR3 is 12 amino acids. The part of the CDR3 DNA that was read is TGCAGTGCTAGCTTCCTGAACACTGAA. Translated: CSASFLNTE. The complete CDR3 reads CSASFLNTEAFF.

Points on this clone: The sequence runs out 3 residues before the end of the CDR3; the remainder is reconstructed from the germline J gene. The V gene is TRBV19, the J gene TRBJ2-5; 7 positions match TRBD1. Trimming at V came to 1 base and at J to 2 bases, leaving 4 bases not matched to a gene. Per the germline V gene, CDR1 is LNHDA and CDR2 is SQIVND (reference sequence). CDR3 length: 15 residues. The CDR3 spells CASSIGSRGQETQYF. The CDR3 bases that were read are TGTGCCAGTAGTATAGGGAGCAGGGGGCAAGAGACC.

A remark on this clone: The read ends 3 residues early relative to the CDR3; the germline J gene fills the gap. The J gene is TRBJ2-3, the V gene TRBV20-1; 9 bases map to TRBD2. Per germline, CDR1 DFQATT and CDR2 SNEGSKA (reference sequence). The V gene end was trimmed by 7 bases and the J gene end by 1 base; junction bases not matched to a gene: 3. The CDR3 sequence is 13 residues long. CDR3 residues: CSGERGGTDTQYF. The part of the CDR3 DNA that was read is TGCAGTGGGGAGCGGGGGGGCACAGATACG.

Points on this clone: The read finishes 3 residues shy of the CDR3 end, and the germline J gene is used to complete it. This sequence joins TRBV5-1 and TRBJ1-4, with TRBD1 identical over 11 bases. The germline V gene encodes CDR1 SGHRS and CDR2 YFSETQ. The V and J ends lost 3 bases and 7 bases, in that order; junction bases with no gene match: 5. The CDR3 loop spans 15 amino acids. The CDR3 protein is CASSSGTGGSEKLFF. The sequenced part of the CDR3 DNA is TGCGCCAGCAGCTCGGGGACAGGGGGAAGTGAAAAA.

Incomplete CDR3 DNA: TGTGCCAGCAGCCGGGGACAGGGGGGAAACACC. Residues: CASSRGQGGNT. The CDR3 reads in full as CASSRGQGGNTIYF. J is TRBJ1-3 and V is TRBV7-8; the match to TRBD1 covers 10 bases. Read data end 3 residues before the CDR3 end; the end is taken from the germline J gene. Germline values: CDR1 SGHVS, CDR2 FQNEAQ. Trimming cost V 5 bases and J 4 bases; bases outside gene matches: 2. This CDR3 region has 14 residues.

Points on this clone: The observed sequence ends 3 residues before the CDR3 terminus, with the missing tail filled in from the germline J gene. V usage is TRBV7-3 and J usage is TRBJ2-7; 8 nucleotides match TRBD2. J lost 5 bases, V lost 1 base, and 7 bases had no gene match. This CDR3 region has 15 residues. CDR1 SGHTA and CDR2 FQGTGA come from the germline V gene. The CDR3 DNA, read in part, is TGTGCCAGCAGCTTAAAGGTTAGCGGGGTCCACGAG. It encodes CASSLKVSGVHE. The entire CDR3 protein is CASSLKVSGVHEQYF.

As concerns this clone: The read finishes 3 residues shy of the CDR3 end, and the germline J gene is used to complete it. This rearrangement joins TRBV5-1 to TRBJ2-3; 9 nucleotides align to TRBD1. Germline lookup yields CDR1 SGHRS and CDR2 YFSETQ. With V trimmed by 2 bases and J by 3 bases, 4 bases remained unmatched. The CDR3 is made up of 15 amino acids. The CDR3 loop reads CASSFRGQGTDTQYF. Partial CDR3 DNA: TGCGCCAGCAGCTTTAGAGGACAGGGGACAGATACG.

As for this clone: With the read ending 3 residues before the CDR3 end, the germline J gene is used to fill in that end. The chain recombines TRBV5-6 with TRBJ1-1, with D perhaps matching TRBD1 (6 bases). Trimming shortened V by 5 bases and J by 5 bases, and 10 bases separated the two germline ends. Germline assignment: CDR1 SGHDT and CDR2 YYEEEE. The CDR3 spans 12 residues. This CDR3 reads CASSWGHTEAFF. Partial CDR3 DNA: TGTGCCAGCAGTTGGGGGCATACTGAA.

A note on this clone: The sequence runs out 3 residues before the end of the CDR3; the remainder is reconstructed from the germline J gene. The chain uses TRBV5-1 and TRBJ2-1, with 9 positions matching TRBD2. The CDR3 runs to 15 residues. The J segment lost 0 bases and the V segment lost 4 bases, leaving 2 bases of the junction unmatched. Germline-derived CDR1 and CDR2 are SGHRS and YFSETQ. CDR3 amino acids: CASSNSGSSYNEQFF. The CDR3 DNA, read in part, is TGCGCCAGCAGCAATAGCGGGAGCTCCTACAATGAG.

Comment on this clone: The read ends 3 residues shy of where the CDR3 ends; the end is completed using the germline J gene. The V and J genes are TRBV7-6 and TRBJ2-1, with 7 bases identical to TRBD2. The CDR3 runs 16 residues. Trimming took 0 bases from V and 4 from J; bases not matched to a gene: 6. CDR1 SGHVS and CDR2 FNYEAQ come from the germline V gene. The CDR3 loop reads CASSLARTSVYNEQFF. CDR3 DNA, as far as it was read: TGTGCCAGCAGCTTAGCACGTACTAGCGTATACAATGAG.

About this clone itself: The sequenced fragment ends 3 residues before the CDR3 boundary, so the rest is inferred from the germline J gene. The gene calls are TRBV19 and TRBJ2-5; 7 bases are shared with TRBD2. V shed 11 bases and J 5 bases; nucleotides not matched to a gene: 5. Per the germline V gene, CDR1 is LNHDA and CDR2 is SQIVND (reference sequence). The CDR3 sequence is 11 residues long. The DNA read from the CDR3 is TGTGCCGCGAGGGGAGGGGAGACC. The encoded protein is CAARGGET. The complete CDR3 reads CAARGGETQYF.

Worth noting for this clone: The missing CDR3 end, 3 residues past where the read stops, is filled in from the germline J gene. The chain joins TRBV9 to TRBJ2-4, with 8 nucleotides matching TRBD1. The CDR3 is 14 amino acids. Germline-derived CDR1 and CDR2 are SGDLS and YYNGEE. CDR3 DNA, as far as it was read: TGTGCCAGCAGCGGACCCGGGACAGGCTCGATT. It encodes CASSGPGTGSI. The entire CDR3 sequence reads CASSGPGTGSIQYF. The entire variable domain, with the rest obtained from reference TRBV9 and TRBJ2-4, is as follows: DSGVTQTPKHLITATGQRVTLRCSPRSGDLSVYWYQQSLDQGLQFLIQYYNGEERAKGNILERFSAQQFPDLHSELNLSSLELGDSALYFCASSGPGTGSIQYFGAGTRLSVL.

A word on this clone: The CDR3 end falls 3 residues outside the read, so it is completed with the germline J gene. This chain links TRBV19 with TRBJ1-2; TRBD1 might be the D (5 bases). The germline CDR1 and CDR2 sequences are LNHDA and SQIVND (reference sequence). The CDR3 extends over 17 amino acids. The sequenced part of the CDR3 DNA is TGTGCCAGTAGTACCCCCCTGACTAGCGGGGGTGAAGATACC. Its protein product is CASSTPLTSGGEDT. The whole CDR3 region reads CASSTPLTSGGEDTYTF.

To note about this clone: The read halts 3 residues ahead of the CDR3 end, with the missing end drawn from the germline J gene. V gene TRBV5-4 combines with J gene TRBJ2-5; TRBD2 matches at 11 bases. The CDR3 loop spans 14 amino acids. J gave up 5 bases and V 1 base, and 1 base lay outside the gene matches. CDR1 is SGHNT, CDR2 YYREEE, per germline (reference sequence). CDR3 sequence reads: CASSLLAGGETQYF. CDR3 DNA (partial): TGTGCCAGCAGCTTGTTAGCGGGAGGGGAGACC. The full variable domain, its missing parts supplied by reference TRBV5-4 and TRBJ2-5, is ETGVTQSPTHLIKTRGQQVTLRCSSQSGHNTVSWYQQALGQGPQFIFQYYREEENGRGNFPPRFSGLQFPNYSSELNVNALELDDSALYLCASSLLAGGETQYFGPGTRLLVL.

With regard to this clone: Read data end 3 residues before the CDR3 end; the end is taken from the germline J gene. This chain uses TRBV7-9 with TRBJ1-6; possible D gene TRBD1, 6 bases. Trimming pared 7 bases from V and 6 bases from J, leaving 10 bases between. The length of the CDR3 is 13 residues. Germline CDR1 and CDR2: SEHNR and FQNEAQ (reference sequence). CDR3 bases read: TGTGCCAGCAACGCGGACAGTAATTCACCC. This sequence encodes CASNADSNSP. The whole CDR3 is CASNADSNSPLHF.

A remark on this clone: The CDR3 goes on 3 residues after the read ends, and that part is filled in from the germline J gene. The chain links TRBV6-4 to TRBJ1-5, with 8 bases fitting TRBD1. V dropped 4 bases and J dropped 0; count of bases not matched to a gene: 8. The CDR3 is 17 residues long. The germline CDR1 and CDR2 sequences are MRHNA and SNTAGT. CDR3: CASSASGGSYSNQPQHF. CDR3 bases read: TGTGCCAGCAGTGCCTCAGGGGGCTCCTATAGCAATCAGCCC.

Notes on this clone: With the read ending 3 residues before the CDR3 end, the germline J gene is used to fill in that end. The V call is TRBV2, the J call TRBJ1-2; tentative D call: TRBD1 (6 bases). This CDR3 region has 13 residues. V lost 11 bases, J lost 5 bases, and 18 bases lay in between. CDR1 and CDR2 from the germline V gene are SNHLY and FYNNEI. CDR3 loop: CASMRGRAYGYTF. The covered CDR3 bases are TGTGCCTCGATGCGGGGGCGGGCTTATGGC.

To note about this clone: The read terminates 3 residues before the CDR3 end, so the remaining end is supplied by the germline J gene. This chain connects TRBV4-1 to TRBJ1-5; TRBD1 is a possible D gene (6 bases). Trimming pared 4 bases from V and 5 bases from J, leaving 9 bases between. The germline V gene has CDR1 MGHRA and CDR2 YSYEKL. This CDR3 is 13 amino acids long. The CDR3 protein is CASSPPGDQPQHF. The sequenced CDR3 bases are TGCGCCAGCAGCCCGCCAGGGGATCAGCCC.